This passage covers 12 T cell receptor beta chains from one sample sequenced in a study of persistence of HIV-infected CD4 T cells. Nonspecific anti-CD3/anti-CD28 bead stimulation represents the broad CD4+ T cell repertoire. Sorting of responding CD4+ T cells relied on upregulated CD40 ligand together with CD69. Antigens of these TCRs are unknown. The libraries were made with immunoSEQ version 4 in survey mode. The data were produced by immunoSEQ multiplex PCR, yet TCRdb's version contains in-frame clones alone and is incomplete. The sample yields about 43,000 clones, around 89% seen once. Sample: CD4+ T cells sorted from PBMCs after roughly 18-hour stimulation, taken from a patient who received antiretroviral therapy. These receptors all stem from an adult man with HIV who was CMV-seropositive.

The genes are TRBV18 and TRBJ1-1, with 11 bases lining up with TRBD1. The germline CDR1 and CDR2 sequences are KGHSH and LQKENI. The CDR3 spans 16 residues. The V and J ends lost 3 bases and 7 bases, in that order; junction bases with no gene match: 10. DNA of the CDR3: TGTGCCAGCTCACCCGGACAGGGGGCGCATGGCGTTGAAGCTTTCTTT. Amino acid sequence: CASSPGQGAHGVEAFF.

The chain joins TRBV15 to TRBJ1-3; 7 bases agree with TRBD1. The V and J ends lost 4 bases and 0 bases, in that order; junction bases with no gene match: 6. This CDR3 comprises 16 residues. Germline V CDR1 and CDR2: LNHNV, YYDKDF (reference sequence). The CDR3 nucleotides are TGTGCCACCAGCATACAGACAGGGCTCTCTGGAAACACCATATATTTT. Protein product: CATSIQTGLSGNTIYF.

J is TRBJ2-3 and V is TRBV10-1, with TRBD2 identical over 11 bases. This CDR3 is 17 amino acids long. From germline, CDR1 is WNHNN and CDR2 SYGVQD (reference sequence). After removal of 2 bases from V and 5 bases from J, the junction contained 9 bases not matched to a gene. CDR3 protein: CASSELLAGGGVDTQYF. CDR3 coding DNA: TGCGCCAGCAGTGAGCTCCTAGCGGGGGGCGGGGTAGATACGCAGTATTTT.

The chain recombines TRBV2 with TRBJ1-1; no definite D call. Trimming took off 4 bases at V and 3 bases at J, with 9 bases between the two ends. This CDR3 comprises 13 residues. Germline assignment: CDR1 SNHLY and CDR2 FYNNEI. For the CDR3, the DNA is TGTGCCAGCAGTGGTAGAAGGGACACTGAAGCTTTCTTT. Protein product: CASSGRRDTEAFF.

The chain employs TRBV6-6 and TRBJ2-2; D is unresolved. Trimming shortened V by 2 bases and J by 0 bases, and 4 bases separated the two germline ends. This CDR3 is 14 amino acids long. The germline gives CDR1 MNHNY, CDR2 SVGAGI (reference sequence). CDR3 amino acids: CASSYAANTGELFF. DNA of the CDR3: TGTGCCAGCAGTTACGCGGCGAACACCGGGGAGCTGTTTTTT.

This chain uses TRBV5-1 with TRBJ1-6, with D possibly TRBD1 on 5 matching bases. Trimming took off 0 bases at V and 8 bases at J, with 9 bases between the two ends. CDR1 and CDR2 (germline): SGHRS, YFSETQ. The CDR3 consists of 14 residues. For the CDR3, the DNA is TGCGCCAGCAGCTTGGTAGGGGATGATTCACCCCTCCACTTT. It specifies CASSLVGDDSPLHF.

V is TRBV7-2 and J is TRBJ1-4; no definite D call. V lost 5 bases to trimming and J lost 3 bases, with 13 bases between them. CDR3 size: 15 residues. Per the germline V gene, CDR1 is SGHTA and CDR2 is FQGNSA. The CDR3 region is CASSLRRLPNEKLFF. The CDR3 bases are TGTGCCAGCAGCCTCCGGCGGCTTCCTAATGAAAAACTGTTTTTT. The full variable domain, rest sourced from reference TRBV7-2 and TRBJ1-4, is GAGVSQSPSNKVTEKGKDVELRCDPISGHTALYWYRQSLGQGLEFLIYFQGNSAPDKSGLPSDRFSAERTGGSVSTLTIQRTQQEDSAVYLCASSLRRLPNEKLFFGSGTQLSVL.

The V call is TRBV6-5, the J call TRBJ1-2; D not certain. CDR3 length: 12 residues. V lost 7 bases and J lost 7, with 13 bases in between. From germline, CDR1 is MNHEY and CDR2 SVGAGI. The CDR3 sequence: CASTRALAGYTF. DNA for the CDR3: TGTGCCAGCACTAGGGCGCTGGCTGGCTACACCTTC.

V gene TRBV7-8 combines with J gene TRBJ2-7; 8 nucleotides align to TRBD2. The CDR3 contains 17 residues. Germline V CDR1 and CDR2: SGHVS, FQNEAQ. Trimming removed 5 bases from V and 1 base from J; junction bases left unmatched: 13. The CDR3 protein is CASSLGAAGETSYEQYF. The CDR3 DNA reads TGTGCCAGCAGCCTCGGGGCAGCGGGGGAAACTTCCTACGAGCAGTACTTC.

V and J are TRBV27 and TRBJ2-2; tentative D call: TRBD1 (6 bases). The CDR3 totals 13 residues. The V gene lost 10 bases and the J gene lost 1 base, with 10 bases spanning the gap. Germline CDR1 reads MNHEY; CDR2 reads SMNVEV (reference sequence). CDR3 region: CATSGQNTGELFF. The CDR3 DNA reads as TGTGCCACCTCGGGACAGAACACCGGGGAGCTGTTTTTT.

The J gene is TRBJ1-1, the V gene TRBV27; 8 bases agree with TRBD1. CDR3 size: 15 residues. The ends lost 0 bases at V and 5 bases at J; junction bases unmatched: 5. Germline CDR1 MNHEY, CDR2 SMNVEV (reference sequence). DNA of the CDR3: TGTGCCAGCAGTTTATCAAGGACAGGGAGGACTGAAGCTTTCTTT. Translating it yields CASSLSRTGRTEAFF.

The chain carries TRBV2 and TRBJ2-5; a weak D match, TRBD1 (5 bases). Per the germline V gene, CDR1 is SNHLY and CDR2 is FYNNEI. Trimming removed 3 bases from V and 2 bases from J, with 10 bases in between. This CDR3 comprises 14 residues. The CDR3 sequence is CASSETEIQETQYF. The CDR3 coding sequence is TGTGCCAGCAGTGAGACAGAAATTCAAGAGACCCAGTACTTC. The variable domain in full, with the rest retrieved from reference TRBV2 and TRBJ2-5, is EPEVTQTPSHQVTQMGQEVILRCVPISNHLYFYWYRQILGQKVEFLVSFYNNEISEKSEIFDDQFSVERPDGSNFTLKIRSTKLEDSAMYFCASSETEIQETQYFGPGTRLLVL.